The clone carrying this T cell receptor (beta chain) showed up many times. Its antigen is as yet unknown. As to time point: newly diagnosed GD, antithyroid drugs for less than 3 months. After RNA was extracted from PBMCs, the TCR library was made from it. The data stem from a study of regulatory T cells in long-lasting Graves disease. Study conclusions and caveats: For persistent Graves' patients, TCR diversity was lower than for newly diagnosed ones.

Arm-PCR of CDR3 regions and iRepertoire HTBI primers were used to build TCR beta libraries. In the source study's methods: Samples revealed 62 TRBV and roughly 15 TRBJ segments. MiXCR, applied by TCRdb to the multiplex PCR reads, yields one record per CDR3 protein. The V and J calls reflect TCRdb's pipeline rather than the authors' work. The data show 550,000 or so distinct CDR3 sequences, around 12% seen once. The CDR3 is 14 residues long. Trimming shortened V by 6 bases and J by 1 base, and 10 bases separated the two germline ends. The germline V gene encodes CDR1 MNHEY and CDR2 SMNVEV (reference sequence). The sample was also reused in another study, on T cells in Graves' hyperthyroidism and ophthalmopathy. That paper notes: The TCR CDR3 was amplified in a first-round RT-PCR using the HTBI primer set.

The sequence was collected from a woman younger than 45 with Graves disease. The source material was peripheral blood mononuclear cells (PBMCs), sampled at new diagnosis, from a patient treated with antithyroid drugs. This chain uses TRBV27 with TRBJ2-1; possible D gene TRBD2, 6 bases. CDR3 nucleotide sequence: TGTGCCAGCAGCCCCCGGGGGTCCTACAATGAGCAGTTCTTC. Translated, it gives CASSPRGSYNEQFF.